This is a list of T cell receptor beta chains from one sample in a study of technical replicates of blood from several donors. Measured with immunoSEQ multiplex PCR; TCRdb has only the in-frame clones, and not every one. The table shows 91,000 or so clones, with approximately 94% occurring only once. The sequenced material came from T cells isolated from PBMCs. The receptors were sampled from a human donor in good health. CDR3s include the opening cysteine and the closing phenylalanine or tryptophan. Fields, in order: V gene, J gene, clone size, D gene, CDR3 protein, CDR3 DNA. A D gene is named only where the DNA matches it firmly. For some rows the clone size is stated as once, few or many, or as a class when expanded; others skip it.

TRBV29-1	TRBJ2-7	NA	NA	CSVEAGAYEQYF	TGCAGCGTTGAAGCGGGAGCCTACGAGCAGTACTTC
TRBV19	TRBJ1-5	NA	TRBD1	CASERRGTVYSNQPQHF	TGTGCCAGTGAGAGGAGGGGGACAGTATATAGCAATCAGCCCCAGCATTTT
TRBV9	TRBJ2-1	NA	TRBD2	CASSVVLAGGSYNEQFF	TGTGCCAGCAGCGTAGTTCTCGCGGGAGGCTCCTACAATGAGCAGTTCTTC
TRBV7-9	TRBJ1-2	once	TRBD1	CASSFQGAANYGYTF	TGTGCCAGCAGCTTTCAGGGGGCAGCTAACTATGGCTACACCTTC
TRBV9	TRBJ2-1	NA	TRBD1	CASSVGDRLSYNEQFF	TGTGCCAGCAGCGTAGGGGACAGGCTATCCTACAATGAGCAGTTCTTC
TRBV11-2	TRBJ2-1	NA	TRBD1	CASSIGTGGYLEQFF	TGTGCCAGCAGCATAGGGACAGGGGGGTATCTTGAGCAGTTCTTC
TRBV7-2	TRBJ2-2	NA	TRBD2	CASSPTSDSRTGELFF	TGTGCCAGCAGCCCAACTAGCGATAGTCGCACCGGGGAGCTGTTTTTT
TRBV9	TRBJ2-7	NA	NA	CASSVGPNSYEQYF	TGTGCCAGCAGCGTAGGTCCTAATTCCTACGAGCAGTACTTC
TRBV7-9	TRBJ1-2	NA	NA	CASSLDRESYGYTF	TGTGCCAGCAGCCTGGACAGAGAATCCTATGGCTACACCTTC
TRBV30	TRBJ2-1	NA	TRBD2	CAWSLGTTYNEQFF	TGTGCCTGGAGTCTGGGGACTACATACAATGAGCAGTTCTTC
TRBV11-1	TRBJ2-2	NA	TRBD2	CASSLMTSGSNTGELFF	TGTGCCAGCAGCTTAATGACTAGCGGGAGCAACACCGGGGAGCTGTTTTTT
TRBV5-5	TRBJ1-1	NA	NA	CASSLAMGEGTEAFF	TGTGCCAGCAGCTTGGCGATGGGGGAGGGCACTGAAGCTTTCTTT
TRBV19	TRBJ2-7	NA	TRBD2	CASSRLAGGSSYEQYF	TGTGCCAGTAGTCGATTAGCGGGAGGGTCCTCCTACGAGCAGTACTTC
TRBV10-3	TRBJ2-3	NA	NA	CAISVGTDTQYF	TGTGCCATCAGTGTCGGCACAGATACGCAGTATTTT
TRBV7-8	TRBJ2-7	NA	TRBD2	CASSQEGGTSGISYEQYF	TGTGCCAGCAGCCAAGAGGGGGGGACTAGCGGGATTTCGTACGAGCAGTACTTC
TRBV18	TRBJ2-6	NA	NA	CASSSGTPLSGANVLTF	TGTGCCAGCTCATCCGGGACACCCCTCTCTGGGGCCAACGTCCTGACTTTC
TRBV5-1	TRBJ1-2	NA	TRBD1	CASSLGTGKVGVYVYGYTF	TGCGCCAGCAGCTTGGGGACAGGGAAAGTAGGGGTGTACGTGTACGGCTACACCTTC
TRBV6-5	TRBJ1-1	NA	NA	CASSSSRGYTEAFF	NA
TRBV11-2	TRBJ2-5	NA	TRBD2	CASSLVRLAGVTQETQYF	TGTGCCAGCAGCTTAGTTAGGCTAGCGGGAGTTACTCAAGAGACCCAGTACTTC
TRBV4-3	TRBJ2-7	NA	NA	CASSQDRVREVLYF	TGCGCCAGCAGCCAAGATCGAGTCAGGGAGGTGCTGTACTTC
TRBV10-3	TRBJ1-1	NA	NA	CAISGGPLLNTEAFF	TGTGCCATCAGTGGAGGGCCCTTACTCAACACTGAAGCTTTCTTT
TRBV19	TRBJ2-7	NA	TRBD2	CASSMLAGTYEQYF	TGTGCCAGTAGTATGCTAGCGGGTACCTACGAGCAGTACTTC
TRBV6-5	TRBJ2-1	NA	TRBD2	CASSYSIAGGYNEQFF	TGTGCCAGCAGTTACTCGATTGCGGGAGGGTACAATGAGCAGTTCTTC
TRBV27	TRBJ2-7	NA	TRBD1	CASSVDRGKYEQYF	TGTGCCAGCAGTGTGGACAGGGGTAAATACGAGCAGTACTTC
TRBV6-6	TRBJ1-6	NA	NA	CASSYSGQAHNSPLHF	TGTGCCAGCAGTTACTCGGGGCAGGCCCATAATTCACCCCTCCACTTT
TRBV7-8	TRBJ1-2	NA	TRBD1	CASSLAGGANGYTF	TGTGCCAGCAGCTTAGCAGGGGGCGCAAATGGCTACACCTTC
TRBV28	TRBJ2-1	NA	NA	CASSPLVYNEQFF	TGTGCCAGCAGTCCCCTTGTCTACAATGAGCAGTTCTTC
TRBV4-1	TRBJ1-1	NA	NA	CASSQEARMQGEAFF	TGCGCCAGCAGCCAAGAGGCCCGTATGCAGGGCGAAGCTTTCTTT
TRBV7-2	TRBJ2-1	NA	NA	CASSFLMVRGLYNEQFF	TGTGCCAGCAGTTTTCTCATGGTCCGCGGGTTATACAATGAGCAGTTCTTC
TRBV11-2	TRBJ2-7	NA	TRBD1	CASSWTGGYSYEQYF	TGTGCCAGCAGCTGGACAGGGGGCTACTCCTACGAGCAGTACTTC
TRBV5-5	TRBJ1-5	NA	NA	CASSFRRFEGGNQPQHF	TGTGCCAGCAGCTTCAGACGATTTGAGGGGGGCAATCAGCCCCAGCATTTT
TRBV6-1	TRBJ1-5	NA	TRBD1	CASNPTGQTGQPQHF	TGTGCCAGCAATCCTACGGGACAGACCGGTCAGCCCCAGCATTTT
TRBV19	TRBJ1-4	NA	TRBD1	CASKNRGSVNEKLFF	TGTGCCAGTAAAAACAGGGGGTCCGTTAATGAAAAACTGTTTTTT
TRBV10-1	TRBJ1-1	NA	NA	CASSESKRTVNTEAFF	TGCGCCAGCAGTGAGTCTAAAAGGACAGTGAACACTGAAGCTTTCTTT
TRBV29-1	TRBJ2-1	NA	TRBD2	CSSNPFGLAGIYNEQFF	TGCAGCTCTAACCCTTTCGGGTTAGCGGGAATCTACAATGAGCAGTTCTTC
TRBV19	TRBJ2-1	NA	NA	CASSIEVTENEQFF	TGTGCCAGTAGTATAGAGGTAACAGAGAATGAGCAGTTCTTC
TRBV9	TRBJ1-5	NA	NA	CASSPDGGAQPQHF	TGTGCCAGCAGCCCCGACGGGGGGGCTCAGCCCCAGCATTTT
TRBV6-4	TRBJ1-1	NA	NA	CASSDSNQGNTEAFF	TGTGCCAGCAGTGACTCCAACCAGGGGAACACTGAAGCTTTCTTT
TRBV7-6	TRBJ2-3	NA	NA	CASSYFRDTSSTDTQYF	TGTGCCAGCAGCTACTTCCGGGACACCTCTAGCACAGATACGCAGTATTTT
TRBV5-6	TRBJ2-7	NA	NA	CASSEGLYEQYF	TGTGCCAGCAGCGAGGGACTTTACGAGCAGTACTTC
TRBV5-1	TRBJ1-2	NA	NA	CASTQDQLLYGYTF	TGCGCCAGCACACAGGATCAACTCCTCTATGGCTACACCTTC
TRBV5-3	TRBJ2-2	once	NA	CARSFREVRAGELFF	TGTGCCAGAAGCTTTAGGGAGGTTAGGGCCGGGGAGCTGTTTTTT
TRBV30	TRBJ2-3	NA	NA	CASLGGSTDTQYF	TGTGCCTCCCTTGGGGGGAGCACAGATACGCAGTATTTT
TRBV10-3	TRBJ2-1	NA	TRBD2	CAISESVAGDYNEQFF	TGTGCCATCAGTGAGTCCGTAGCGGGAGACTACAATGAGCAGTTCTTC
TRBV28	TRBJ1-5	NA	NA	CASNQQGWGNQPQHF	TGTGCCAGCAATCAACAGGGATGGGGCAATCAGCCCCAGCATTTT
TRBV7-2	TRBJ2-5	NA	NA	CASIPQGQETQYF	TGTGCCAGCATTCCACAGGGACAAGAGACCCAGTACTTC
TRBV5-8	TRBJ1-5	NA	TRBD1	CASSNLDRGYSNQPQHF	TGTGCCAGCAGCAACTTAGACAGGGGCTATAGCAATCAGCCCCAGCATTTT
TRBV19	TRBJ1-2	NA	NA	CASSIRDLYGYTF	TGTGCCAGTAGTATCCGGGATCTCTATGGCTACACCTTC
TRBV9	TRBJ1-1	NA	NA	CASSLIQGLNTEAFF	TGTGCCAGCAGCCTTATACAGGGACTAAACACTGAAGCTTTCTTT
TRBV5-6	TRBJ2-1	NA	TRBD2	CASSFPTSGIPQFF	TGTGCCAGCAGCTTCCCTACTAGCGGGATTCCCCAGTTCTTC
TRBV5-4	TRBJ1-4	NA	NA	CASSLGTDEKLFF	TGTGCCAGCAGCTTGGGTACGGATGAAAAACTGTTTTTT
TRBV30	TRBJ2-2	NA	NA	CAWSSTGELFF	TGTGCCTGGAGCTCCACCGGGGAGCTGTTTTTT
TRBV11-3	TRBJ2-3	NA	TRBD2	CASGVSGVGTDTQYF	TGTGCCAGTGGAGTTAGCGGGGTCGGCACAGATACGCAGTATTTT